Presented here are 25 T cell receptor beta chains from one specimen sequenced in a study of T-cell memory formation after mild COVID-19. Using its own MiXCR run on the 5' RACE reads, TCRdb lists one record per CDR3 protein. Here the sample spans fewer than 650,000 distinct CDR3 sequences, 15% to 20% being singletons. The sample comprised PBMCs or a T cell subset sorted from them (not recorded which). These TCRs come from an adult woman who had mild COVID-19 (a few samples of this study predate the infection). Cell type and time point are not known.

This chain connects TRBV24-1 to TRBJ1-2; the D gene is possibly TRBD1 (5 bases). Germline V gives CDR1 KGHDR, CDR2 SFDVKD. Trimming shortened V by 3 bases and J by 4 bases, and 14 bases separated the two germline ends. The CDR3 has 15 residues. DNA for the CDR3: TGTGCCACCAGTGATGCGGGGGAACTGTTCTATGGCTACACCTTC. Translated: CATSDAGELFYGYTF.

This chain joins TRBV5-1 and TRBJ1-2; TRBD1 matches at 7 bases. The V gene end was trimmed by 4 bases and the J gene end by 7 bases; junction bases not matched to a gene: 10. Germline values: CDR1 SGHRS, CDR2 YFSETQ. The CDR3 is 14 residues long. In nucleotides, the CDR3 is TGCGCCAGCAGCGTAGGACAGGACTTAGGTGGCTACACCTTC. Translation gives CASSVGQDLGGYTF. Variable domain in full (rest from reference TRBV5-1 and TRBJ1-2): KAGVTQTPRYLIKTRGQQVTLSCSPISGHRSVSWYQQTPGQGLQFLFEYFSETQRNKGNFPGRFSGRQFSNSRSEMNVSTLELGDSALYLCASSVGQDLGGYTFGSGTRLTVV.

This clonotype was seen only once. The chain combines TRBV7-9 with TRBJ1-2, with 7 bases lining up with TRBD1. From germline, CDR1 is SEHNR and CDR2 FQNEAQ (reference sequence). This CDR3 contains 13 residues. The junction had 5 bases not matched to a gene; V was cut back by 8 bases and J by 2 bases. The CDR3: CASHEQGNYGYTF. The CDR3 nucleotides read TGTGCCAGCCACGAACAGGGGAACTATGGCTACACCTTC.

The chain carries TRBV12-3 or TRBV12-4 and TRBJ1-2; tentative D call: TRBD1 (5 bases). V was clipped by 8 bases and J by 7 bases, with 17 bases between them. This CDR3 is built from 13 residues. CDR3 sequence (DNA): TGTGCCAGCGGCGAAGTCGGGGCAGTTGGCTACACCTTC. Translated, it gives CASGEVGAVGYTF.

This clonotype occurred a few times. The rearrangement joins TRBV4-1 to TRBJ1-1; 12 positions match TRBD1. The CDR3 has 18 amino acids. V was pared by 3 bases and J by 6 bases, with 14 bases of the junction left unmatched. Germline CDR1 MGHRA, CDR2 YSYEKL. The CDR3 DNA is TGCGCCAGCAGCCAGCAATCGCCGGGACAGGGGGCTGCGGCTGAAGCTTTCTTT. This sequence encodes CASSQQSPGQGAAAEAFF.

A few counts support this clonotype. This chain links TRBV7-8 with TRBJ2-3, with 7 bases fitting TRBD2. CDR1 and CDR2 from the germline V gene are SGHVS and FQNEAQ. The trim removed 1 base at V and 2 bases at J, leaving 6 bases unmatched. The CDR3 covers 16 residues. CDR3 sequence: CASSLGLAENTDTQYF. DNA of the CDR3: TGTGCCAGCAGCTTAGGGCTAGCGGAAAACACAGATACGCAGTATTTT.

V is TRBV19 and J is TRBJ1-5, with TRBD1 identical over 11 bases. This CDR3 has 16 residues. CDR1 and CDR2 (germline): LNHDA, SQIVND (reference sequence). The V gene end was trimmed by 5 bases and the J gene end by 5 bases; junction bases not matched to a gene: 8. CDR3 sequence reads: CASSPGQGAVDQPQHF. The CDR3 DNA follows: TGTGCCAGTAGTCCCGGACAGGGGGCGGTGGATCAGCCCCAGCATTTT.

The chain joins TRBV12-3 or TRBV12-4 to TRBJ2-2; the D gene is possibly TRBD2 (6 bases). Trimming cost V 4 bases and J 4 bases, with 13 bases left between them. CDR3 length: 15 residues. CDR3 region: CASSSHPEGTGELFF. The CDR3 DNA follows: TGTGCCAGCAGTTCTCATCCGGAGGGCACCGGGGAGCTGTTTTTT.

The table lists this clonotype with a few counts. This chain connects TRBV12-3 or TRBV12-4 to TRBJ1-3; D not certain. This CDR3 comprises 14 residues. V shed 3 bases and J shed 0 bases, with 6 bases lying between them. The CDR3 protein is CASSFLGSGNTIYF. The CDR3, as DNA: TGTGCCAGCAGTTTTCTTGGCTCTGGAAACACCATATATTTT.

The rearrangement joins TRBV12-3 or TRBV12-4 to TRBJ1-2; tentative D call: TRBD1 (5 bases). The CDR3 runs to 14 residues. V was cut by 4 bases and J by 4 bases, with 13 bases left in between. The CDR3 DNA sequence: TGTGCCAGCAGTTCGTCCGGGACGGTCTATGGCTACACCTTC. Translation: CASSSSGTVYGYTF.

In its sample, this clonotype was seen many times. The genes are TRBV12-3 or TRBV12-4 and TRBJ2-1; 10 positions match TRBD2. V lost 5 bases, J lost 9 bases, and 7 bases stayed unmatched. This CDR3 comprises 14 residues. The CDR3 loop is CASSPQREGGEQFF. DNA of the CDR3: TGTGCCAGCAGTCCTCAGCGGGAGGGGGGTGAGCAGTTCTTC.

The CDR3 DNA reads TGCAGTGCTAGAACTAGCGGGATCCACGAGCAGTACTTC. Translating gives CSARTSGIHEQYF. The gene calls are TRBV20-1 and TRBJ2-7; 10 positions match TRBD2. This CDR3 has 13 residues. V gave up 2 bases and J gave up 5 bases; unmatched junction bases: 3. Germline V gene sequence: CDR1 DFQATT, CDR2 SNEGSKA (reference sequence).

CDR3 nucleotide sequence: TGTGCCAGCGGATCAGGGGACGCCCTCGAGCAGTACTTC. Translating gives CASGSGDALEQYF. The V gene is TRBV28, the J gene TRBJ2-7; tentative D call: TRBD1 (6 bases). The germline gives CDR1 MDHEN, CDR2 SYDVKM. The V end was cut by 8 bases, the J end by 6 bases, with 17 bases between. CDR3 length: 13 amino acids.

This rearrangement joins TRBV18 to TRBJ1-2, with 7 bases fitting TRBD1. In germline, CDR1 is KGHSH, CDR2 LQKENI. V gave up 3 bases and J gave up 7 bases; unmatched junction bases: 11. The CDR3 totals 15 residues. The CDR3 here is CASSPGQRVGGGYTF. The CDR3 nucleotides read TGTGCCAGCTCACCGGGACAGCGGGTCGGCGGTGGCTACACCTTC.

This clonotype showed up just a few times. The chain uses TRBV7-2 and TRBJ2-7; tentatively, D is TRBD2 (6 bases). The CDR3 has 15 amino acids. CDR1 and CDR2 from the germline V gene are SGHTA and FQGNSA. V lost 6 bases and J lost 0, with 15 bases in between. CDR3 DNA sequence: TGTGCCAGCAGAACGGGACTCGGGTCCTCCTACGAGCAGTACTTC. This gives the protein CASRTGLGSSYEQYF.

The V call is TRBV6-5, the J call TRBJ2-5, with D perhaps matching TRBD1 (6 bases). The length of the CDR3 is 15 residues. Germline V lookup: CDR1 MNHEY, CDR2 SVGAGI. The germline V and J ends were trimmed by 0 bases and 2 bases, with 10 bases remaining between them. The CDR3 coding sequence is TGTGCCAGCAGTTACTCAACAGGGCGGCAAGAGACCCAGTACTTC. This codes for CASSYSTGRQETQYF.

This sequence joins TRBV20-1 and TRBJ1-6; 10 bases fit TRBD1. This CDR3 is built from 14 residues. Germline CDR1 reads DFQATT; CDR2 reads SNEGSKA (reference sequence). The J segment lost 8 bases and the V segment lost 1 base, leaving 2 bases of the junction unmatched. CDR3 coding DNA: TGCAGTGCTAGAGCTGGGACAGGGGATTCACCCCTCCACTTT. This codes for CSARAGTGDSPLHF.

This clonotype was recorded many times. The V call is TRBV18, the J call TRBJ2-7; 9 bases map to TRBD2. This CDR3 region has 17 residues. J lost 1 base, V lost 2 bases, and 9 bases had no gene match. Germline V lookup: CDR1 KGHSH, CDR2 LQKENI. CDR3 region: CASSPSLLAGPSYEQYF. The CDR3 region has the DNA TGTGCCAGCTCACCAAGTCTCCTAGCGGGACCATCCTACGAGCAGTACTTC.

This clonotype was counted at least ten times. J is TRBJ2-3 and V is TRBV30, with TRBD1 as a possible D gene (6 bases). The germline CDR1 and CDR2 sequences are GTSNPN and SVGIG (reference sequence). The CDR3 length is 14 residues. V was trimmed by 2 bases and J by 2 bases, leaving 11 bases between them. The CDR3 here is CAWSLGQPTDTQYF. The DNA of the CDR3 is TGTGCCTGGAGTTTAGGACAGCCCACAGATACGCAGTATTTT.

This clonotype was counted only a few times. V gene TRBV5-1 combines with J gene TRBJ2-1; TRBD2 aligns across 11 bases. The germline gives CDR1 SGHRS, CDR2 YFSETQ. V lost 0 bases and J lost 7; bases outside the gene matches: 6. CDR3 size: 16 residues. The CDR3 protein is CASSLASGRRWNEQFF. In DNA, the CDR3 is TGCGCCAGCAGCTTGGCTAGCGGGAGGAGATGGAATGAGCAGTTCTTC.

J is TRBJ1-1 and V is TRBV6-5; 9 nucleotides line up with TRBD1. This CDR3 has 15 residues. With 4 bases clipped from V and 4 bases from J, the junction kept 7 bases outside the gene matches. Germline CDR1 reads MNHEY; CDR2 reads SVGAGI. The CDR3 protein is CASSSLGQGSTEAFF. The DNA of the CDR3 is TGTGCCAGCAGTTCCTTAGGACAGGGGTCCACTGAAGCTTTCTTT.

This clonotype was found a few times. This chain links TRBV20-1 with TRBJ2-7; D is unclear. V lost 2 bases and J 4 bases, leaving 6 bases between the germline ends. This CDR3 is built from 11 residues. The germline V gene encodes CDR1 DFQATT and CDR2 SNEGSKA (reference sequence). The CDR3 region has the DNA TGCAGTGCTAGATATTTATACGAGCAGTACTTC. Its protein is CSARYLYEQYF.

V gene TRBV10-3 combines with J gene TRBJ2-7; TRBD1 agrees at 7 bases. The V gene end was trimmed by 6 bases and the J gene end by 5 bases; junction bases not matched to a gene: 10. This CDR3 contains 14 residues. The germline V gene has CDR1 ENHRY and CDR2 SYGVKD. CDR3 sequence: CAIRQTGPLDEQYF. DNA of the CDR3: TGTGCCATCAGACAGACAGGGCCCCTTGACGAGCAGTACTTC.

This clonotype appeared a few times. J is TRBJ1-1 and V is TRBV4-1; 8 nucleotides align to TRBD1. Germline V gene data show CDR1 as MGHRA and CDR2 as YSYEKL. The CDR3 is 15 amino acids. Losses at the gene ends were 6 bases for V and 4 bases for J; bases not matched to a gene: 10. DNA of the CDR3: TGCGCCAGCAGGACTCGACAGGGGAGTAGCACTGAAGCTTTCTTT. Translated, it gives CASRTRQGSSTEAFF.

CDR3 nucleotide sequence: TGTGCCAGCGGAGGATCGGGATCCTACGATGAGGAGCAGTACTTC. Protein sequence: CASGGSGSYDEEQYF. This chain connects TRBV27 to TRBJ2-7; tentatively, D is TRBD2 (5 bases). Trimming shortened V by 8 bases and J by 7 bases, and 24 bases separated the two germline ends. The CDR3 length is 15 residues. Germline CDR1 reads MNHEY; CDR2 reads SMNVEV (reference sequence).